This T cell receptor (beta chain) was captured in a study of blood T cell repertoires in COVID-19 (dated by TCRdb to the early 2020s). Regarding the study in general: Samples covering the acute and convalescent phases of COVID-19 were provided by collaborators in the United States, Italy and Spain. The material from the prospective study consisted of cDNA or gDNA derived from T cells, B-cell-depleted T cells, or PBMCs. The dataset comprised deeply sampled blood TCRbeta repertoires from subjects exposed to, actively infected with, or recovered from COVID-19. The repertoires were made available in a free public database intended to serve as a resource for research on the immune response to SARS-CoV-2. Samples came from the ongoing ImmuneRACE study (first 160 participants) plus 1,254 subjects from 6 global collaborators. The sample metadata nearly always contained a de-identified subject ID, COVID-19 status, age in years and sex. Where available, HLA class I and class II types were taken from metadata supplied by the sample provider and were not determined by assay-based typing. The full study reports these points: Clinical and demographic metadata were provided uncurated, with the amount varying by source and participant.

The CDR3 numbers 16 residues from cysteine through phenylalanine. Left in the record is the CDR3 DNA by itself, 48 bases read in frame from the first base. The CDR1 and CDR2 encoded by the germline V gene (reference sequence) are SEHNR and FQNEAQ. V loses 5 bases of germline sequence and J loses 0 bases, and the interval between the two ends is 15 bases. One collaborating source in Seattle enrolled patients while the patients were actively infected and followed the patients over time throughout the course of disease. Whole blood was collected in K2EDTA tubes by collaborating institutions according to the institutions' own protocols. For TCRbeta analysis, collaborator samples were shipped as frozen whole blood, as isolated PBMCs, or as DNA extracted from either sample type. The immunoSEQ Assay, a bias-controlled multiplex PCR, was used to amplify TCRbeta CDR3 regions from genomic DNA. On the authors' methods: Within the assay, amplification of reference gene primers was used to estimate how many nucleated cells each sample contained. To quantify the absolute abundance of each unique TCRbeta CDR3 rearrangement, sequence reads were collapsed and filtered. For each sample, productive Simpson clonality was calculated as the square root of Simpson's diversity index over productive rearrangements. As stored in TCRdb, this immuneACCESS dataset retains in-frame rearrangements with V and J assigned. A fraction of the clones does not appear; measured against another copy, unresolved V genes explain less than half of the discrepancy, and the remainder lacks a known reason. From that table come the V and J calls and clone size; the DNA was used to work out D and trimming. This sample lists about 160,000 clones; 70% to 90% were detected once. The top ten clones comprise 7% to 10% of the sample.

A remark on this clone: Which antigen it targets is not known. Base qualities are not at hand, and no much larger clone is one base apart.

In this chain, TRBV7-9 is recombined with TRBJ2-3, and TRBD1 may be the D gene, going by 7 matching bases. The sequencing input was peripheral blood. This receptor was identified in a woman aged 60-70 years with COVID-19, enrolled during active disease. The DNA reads TGTGCCAGCAGCCCACAGGGGAGGACTAGCACAGATACGCAGTATTTT. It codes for CASSPQGRTSTDTQYF.